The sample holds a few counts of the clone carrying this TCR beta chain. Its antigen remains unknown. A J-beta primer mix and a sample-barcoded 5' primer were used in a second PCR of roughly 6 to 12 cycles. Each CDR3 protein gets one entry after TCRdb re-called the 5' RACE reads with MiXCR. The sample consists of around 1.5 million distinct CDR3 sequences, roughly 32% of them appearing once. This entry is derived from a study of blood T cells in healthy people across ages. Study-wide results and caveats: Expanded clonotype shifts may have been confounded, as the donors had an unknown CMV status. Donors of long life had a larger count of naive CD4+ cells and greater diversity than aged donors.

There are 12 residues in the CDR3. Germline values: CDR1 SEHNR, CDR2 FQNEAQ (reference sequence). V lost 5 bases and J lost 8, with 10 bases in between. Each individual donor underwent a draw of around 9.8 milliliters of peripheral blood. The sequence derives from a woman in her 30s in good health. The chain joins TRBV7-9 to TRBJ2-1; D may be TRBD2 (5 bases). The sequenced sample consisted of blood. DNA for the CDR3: TGTGCCAGCAGCGGAGGCACCCATGAGCAGTTCTTC. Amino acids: CASSGGTHEQFF. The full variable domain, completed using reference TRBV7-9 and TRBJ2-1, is DTGVSQNPRHKITKRGQNVTFRCDPISEHNRLYWYRQTLGQGPEFLTYFQNEAQLEKSRLLSDRFSAERPKGSFSTLEIQRTEQGDSAMYLCASSGGTHEQFFGPGTRLTVL.